These T cell receptor beta chains were read from a single sample in a study of neoadjuvant anti-PD-1 for oral cavity cancer. Clones were sequenced by immunoSEQ multiplex PCR, and TCRdb holds only the in-frame ones, with some missing. The top ten hold 3% to 3.5% of the sample, which has approximately 67,000 clones, around 80% seen once. The sequencing here drew on PBMCs, taken before nivolumab (anti-PD-1) treatment. Receptors were obtained from a person between 35 and 79 years old with oral cavity squamous cell carcinoma. Both conserved end residues are part of each CDR3. A D gene is named only where the DNA matches it firmly. Clone size, where shown, is once, few, many, or a class for clones that have expanded.

cdr3_length clone_size d_call j_call v_call cdr3_aa cdr3_nt
13 NA NA TRBJ2-6 TRBV6-1 CASRVAGANVLTF TGTGCCAGCAGGGTTGCTGGGGCCAACGTCCTGACTTTC
11 once NA TRBJ1-1 TRBV5-1 CASSLEGEAFF TGCGCCAGCAGCTTGGAAGGTGAAGCTTTCTTT
16 NA TRBD1 TRBJ2-3 TRBV29-1 CSVEGGAGGAGDTQYF TGCAGCGTTGAAGGAGGGGCAGGGGGCGCGGGGGATACGCAGTATTTT
14 NA NA TRBJ2-1 TRBV9 CASSALMTDNEQFF TGTGCCAGCAGCGCCCTTATGACCGACAATGAGCAGTTCTTC
16 once NA TRBJ2-4 TRBV2 CASTRQIFLAKNIQYF TGTGCCAGCACTCGCCAGATTTTCTTAGCCAAAAACATTCAGTACTTC
13 NA NA TRBJ1-1 TRBV7-9 CASSSRGGTEAFF TGTGCCAGCAGCTCCAGGGGAGGCACTGAAGCTTTCTTT
15 NA TRBD1 TRBJ1-5 TRBV19 CATRAGQGASQPQHF TGTGCCACCAGGGCCGGACAGGGGGCGAGTCAGCCCCAGCATTTT
15 NA NA TRBJ2-1 TRBV5-6 CASSLDVSSYNEQFF TGTGCCAGCAGCTTGGATGTTAGTTCCTACAATGAGCAGTTCTTC
17 NA NA TRBJ1-5 TRBV28 CASSFLRVGQPNQPQHF TGTGCCAGCAGTTTTCTACGTGTCGGACAGCCGAATCAGCCCCAGCATTTT
16 NA NA TRBJ2-1 TRBV5-1 CASSLAGEASYNEQFF TGCGCCAGCAGCTTGGCCGGCGAGGCCTCCTACAATGAGCAGTTCTTC
15 NA TRBD2 TRBJ2-1 TRBV7-2 CASSPRGTRRSEQFF TGTGCCAGCAGCCCTAGGGGGACTAGAAGGTCTGAGCAGTTCTTC
16 few NA TRBJ1-2 TRBV6-6 CASSYSTSGINYGYTF TGTGCCAGCAGTTACTCGACGAGTGGAATCAACTATGGCTACACCTTC
14 NA NA TRBJ1-1 TRBV4-1 CASSPLHMNTEAFF TGCGCCAGCTCTCCCCTACACATGAACACTGAAGCTTTCTTT
14 NA NA TRBJ1-1 TRBV27 CASRVREWDTEAFF TGTGCCAGCAGGGTCAGGGAGTGGGACACTGAAGCTTTCTTT
14 NA TRBD2 TRBJ2-1 TRBV27 CASSWTSGNNEQFF TGTGCCAGCAGCTGGACTAGCGGAAACAATGAGCAGTTCTTC
15 NA NA TRBJ1-5 TRBV10-2 CASSVVGGAHQPQHF TGCGCCAGCAGTGTGGTGGGGGGGGCTCATCAGCCCCAGCATTTT
18 NA NA TRBJ2-7 TRBV4-1 CASSPDYVFGQSSYEQYF TGCGCCAGCAGCCCCGACTATGTATTTGGGCAGAGTTCCTACGAGCAGTACTTC
17 NA NA TRBJ1-6 TRBV13 CASRGRGPSSYNSPLHF TGTGCCAGCCGGGGCCGGGGCCCTAGCTCCTATAATTCACCCCTCCACTTT
13 NA NA TRBJ2-1 TRBV7-6 CASSLGPWQEQFF TGTGCCAGCAGCTTGGGACCCTGGCAAGAGCAGTTCTTC
13 NA TRBD2 TRBJ2-7 TRBV19 CASSLAGGYEQYF TGTGCCAGTAGCCTAGCGGGAGGGTACGAGCAGTACTTC
13 NA NA TRBJ1-3 TRBV9 CASSVELGNTIYF TGTGCCAGCAGCGTAGAGCTTGGAAACACCATATATTTT
16 NA TRBD2 TRBJ2-2 TRBV27 CASIGAGGANTGELFF TGTGCCAGCATCGGGGCGGGAGGAGCGAACACCGGGGAGCTGTTTTTT
13 NA NA TRBJ2-1 TRBV5-6 CASSALSYNEQFF TGTGCCAGCAGCGCCCTCTCCTACAATGAGCAGTTCTTC
15 NA TRBD1 TRBJ2-1 TRBV7-7 CASSDRDRDYNEQFF TGTGCCAGCAGCGACCGGGACAGGGATTACAATGAGCAGTTCTTC
15 NA TRBD1 TRBJ2-7 TRBV11-2 CASSTTGTGGYEQYF TGTGCCAGCAGCACAACCGGGACAGGGGGTTACGAGCAGTACTTC
13 NA NA TRBJ1-4 TRBV6-6 CASSLADAEKLFF TGTGCCAGCAGTTTGGCAGATGCCGAAAAACTGTTTTTT
12 NA NA TRBJ2-2 TRBV11-3 CASSSNTGELFF TGTGCCAGCAGCTCCAACACCGGGGAGCTGTTTTTT
13 NA NA TRBJ1-1 TRBV29-1 CSIKQELNTEAFF TGCAGCATTAAACAGGAGCTGAACACTGAAGCTTTCTTT
13 NA NA TRBJ1-5 TRBV30 CAWSGGSNQPQHF TGTGCCTGGAGTGGTGGCAGCAATCAGCCCCAGCATTTT
14 NA NA TRBJ1-1 TRBV11-3 CASSPARGEPEAFF TGTGCCAGCAGCCCAGCCCGGGGCGAACCTGAAGCTTTCTTT
13 NA NA TRBJ1-5 TRBV15 CATSETGDQPQHF TGTGCCACCAGCGAGACAGGAGATCAGCCCCAGCATTTT
14 NA NA TRBJ2-5 TRBV5-1 CASSLADRQETQYF TGCGCCAGCAGCTTGGCCGACAGACAAGAGACCCAGTACTTC
14 NA TRBD1 TRBJ1-3 TRBV5-1 CASSQGQTLNTIYF TGCGCCAGCAGCCAGGGACAGACGTTAAACACCATATATTTT
13 few NA TRBJ2-7 TRBV5-6 CASSLGRNYEQYF TGTGCCAGCAGCTTGGGGCGGAACTACGAGCAGTACTTC
14 NA TRBD2 TRBJ2-5 TRBV15 CATGAGGYQETQYF TGTGCCACCGGAGCGGGAGGGTACCAAGAGACCCAGTACTTC
14 NA NA TRBJ2-7 TRBV27 CASSSLADYAEQYF TGTGCCAGCAGTTCTCTGGCGGACTACGCGGAGCAGTACTTC
15 NA TRBD2 TRBJ2-2 TRBV9 CASSLAGEATGELFF TGTGCCAGCAGCCTAGCGGGAGAAGCCACCGGGGAGCTGTTTTTT
15 NA NA TRBJ2-3 TRBV9 CASSVGVGSTDTQYF TGTGCCAGCAGCGTAGGAGTGGGGTCCACAGATACGCAGTATTTT
15 NA NA TRBJ1-1 TRBV6-5 CASSSTLWGRTEAFF TGTGCCAGCAGTTCCACCCTTTGGGGGAGAACTGAAGCTTTCTTT
13 few NA TRBJ2-7 TRBV5-1 CASSSLGRHEQYF TGCGCCAGCAGCTCCCTGGGTCGTCACGAGCAGTACTTC
15 once NA TRBJ2-3 TRBV28 CASSETGSRTDTQYF TGTGCCAGCAGTGAGACAGGTTCTCGCACAGATACGCAGTATTTT
13 NA TRBD1 TRBJ2-3 TRBV10-3 CAIRGGGGDTQYF TGTGCCATCAGAGGGGGCGGAGGAGATACGCAGTATTTT
14 NA NA TRBJ1-5 TRBV25-1 CASSESGMNRPQHF TGTGCCAGCAGTGAGTCAGGGATGAATCGGCCCCAGCATTTT
13 once NA TRBJ2-7 TRBV27 CASSLLLGYEQYF TGTGCCAGCAGTTTACTACTTGGGTACGAGCAGTACTTC
15 once TRBD2 TRBJ2-3 TRBV7-9 CASSEGLADTDTQYF TGTGCCAGCAGCGAGGGACTAGCGGACACAGATACGCAGTATTTT
12 once TRBD1 TRBJ1-1 TRBV6-6 CASDRGLTEAFF TGTGCCAGCGACAGGGGGCTCACTGAAGCTTTCTTT
14 once TRBD2 TRBJ2-1 TRBV2 CASNPGLAWNEQFF TGTGCCAGCAATCCGGGACTAGCGTGGAATGAGCAGTTCTTC
14 once NA TRBJ2-7 TRBV18 CASSPIGVGDEQYF TGTGCCAGCTCACCGATAGGGGTTGGTGACGAGCAGTACTTC
14 NA NA TRBJ2-7 TRBV7-9 CASSVLEYPGEQYF TGTGCCAGCAGCGTCCTGGAGTACCCCGGCGAGCAGTACTTC
11 NA NA TRBJ1-2 TRBV20-1 CSALRGDGYTF TGCAGTGCACTCAGGGGTGACGGCTACACCTTC
17 NA NA TRBJ1-2 TRBV2 CASSDSLGGSGTYGYTF TGTGCCAGCAGCGACTCCCTTGGGGGCAGCGGGACCTATGGCTACACCTTC
15 once NA TRBJ1-2 TRBV10-1 CASSEGGEGVYGYTF TGCGCCAGCAGTGAAGGAGGGGAGGGTGTCTATGGCTACACCTTC
16 NA NA TRBJ1-1 TRBV27 CASSLWGGIMNTEAFF TGTGCCAGCAGTTTGTGGGGGGGGATAATGAACACTGAAGCTTTCTTT